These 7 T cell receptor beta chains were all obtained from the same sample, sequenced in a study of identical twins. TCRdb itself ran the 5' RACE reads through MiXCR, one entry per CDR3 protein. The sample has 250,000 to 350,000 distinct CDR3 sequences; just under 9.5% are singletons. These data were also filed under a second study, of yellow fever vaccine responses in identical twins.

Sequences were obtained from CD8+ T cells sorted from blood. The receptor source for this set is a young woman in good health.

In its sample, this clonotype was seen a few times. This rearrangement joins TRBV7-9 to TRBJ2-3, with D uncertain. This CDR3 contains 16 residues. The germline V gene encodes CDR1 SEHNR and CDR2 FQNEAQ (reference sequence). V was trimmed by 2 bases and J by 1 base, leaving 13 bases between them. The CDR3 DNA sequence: TGTGCCAGCAGCTTATACGACTCCCGAGGCACAGATACGCAGTATTTT. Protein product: CASSLYDSRGTDTQYF.

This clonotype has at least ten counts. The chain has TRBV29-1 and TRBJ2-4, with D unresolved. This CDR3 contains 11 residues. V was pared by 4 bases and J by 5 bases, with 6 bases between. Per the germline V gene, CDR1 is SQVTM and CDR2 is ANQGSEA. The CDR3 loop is CSVVSQNIQYF. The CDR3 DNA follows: TGCAGCGTTGTCAGCCAAAACATTCAGTACTTC.

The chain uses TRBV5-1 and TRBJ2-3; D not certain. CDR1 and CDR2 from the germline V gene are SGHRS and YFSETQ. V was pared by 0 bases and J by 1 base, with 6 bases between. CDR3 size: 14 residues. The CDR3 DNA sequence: TGCGCCAGCAGCTTGGCAGTGGGCACAGATACGCAGTATTTT. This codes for CASSLAVGTDTQYF.

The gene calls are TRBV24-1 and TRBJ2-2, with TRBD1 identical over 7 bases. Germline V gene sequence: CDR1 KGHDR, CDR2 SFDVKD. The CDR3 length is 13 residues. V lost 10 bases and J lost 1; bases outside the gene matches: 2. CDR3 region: CATRTGNTGELFF. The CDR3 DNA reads TGTGCCACTAGGACAGGGAACACCGGGGAGCTGTTTTTT.

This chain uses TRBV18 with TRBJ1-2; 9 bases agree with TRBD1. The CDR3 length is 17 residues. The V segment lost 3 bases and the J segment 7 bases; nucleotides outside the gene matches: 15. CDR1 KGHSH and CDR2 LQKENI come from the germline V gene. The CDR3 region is CASSPDHPGQGFGGYTF. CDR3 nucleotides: TGTGCCAGCTCACCCGACCACCCGGGACAGGGATTCGGTGGCTACACCTTC.

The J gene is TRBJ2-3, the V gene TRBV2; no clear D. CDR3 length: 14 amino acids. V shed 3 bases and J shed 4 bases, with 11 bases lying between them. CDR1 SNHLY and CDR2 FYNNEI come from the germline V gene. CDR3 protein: CASSDLPRPDTQYF. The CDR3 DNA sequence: TGTGCCAGCAGTGATCTCCCTCGCCCAGATACGCAGTATTTT.

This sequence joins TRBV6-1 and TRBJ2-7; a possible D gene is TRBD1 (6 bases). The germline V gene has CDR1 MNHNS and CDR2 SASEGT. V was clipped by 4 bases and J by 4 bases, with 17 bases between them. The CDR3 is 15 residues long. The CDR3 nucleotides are TGTGCCAGCAGTGGATCGGACAGTTTGCGATACGAGCAGTACTTC. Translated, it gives CASSGSDSLRYEQYF.